A selection of T cell receptor beta chains follows, all from one sample in a study of blood T cell repertoires in COVID-19. The protocol was immunoSEQ multiplex PCR, while the TCRdb copy is restricted to in-frame clones and leaves out a portion. The sample records roughly 70,000 clones, around nine tenths being singletons. Input material: peripheral blood. These receptors were taken from a man aged 65-85 years with active or convalescent COVID-19. CDR3s include the opening cysteine and the closing phenylalanine or tryptophan. D genes are given only for firm matches. Not every row has a clone size; where given, it reads once, few, many or a size class.

D | J | V | size | CDR3 | DNA
TRBD1 | TRBJ2-5 | TRBV7-9 | . | CASSPAGGSEETQYF | TGTGCCAGCAGCCCCGCAGGGGGCTCTGAAGAGACCCAGTACTTC
. | TRBJ1-2 | TRBV14 | few | CASSQDIPYGYTF | TGTGCCAGCAGCCAAGATATCCCCTATGGCTACACCTTC
TRBD2 | TRBJ2-1 | TRBV19 | . | CASSIDVGASGPYNEQFF | TGTGCCAGTAGTATAGATGTTGGGGCTAGCGGGCCTTACAATGAGCAGTTCTTC
TRBD2 | TRBJ2-2 | TRBV5-1 | . | CASSTSGGSTGELFF | TGCGCCAGCTCTACTAGCGGGGGATCCACCGGGGAGCTGTTTTTT
. | TRBJ2-5 | TRBV12-2 | . | CASRLDLGADKQETQYF | TGTGCAAGTCGCTTAGATCTTGGGGCAGACAAACAAGAGACCCAGTACTTC
. | TRBJ2-4 | TRBV5-5 | . | CASSLAGSQNIQYF | TGTGCCAGCAGCTTGGCCGGGAGCCAAAACATTCAGTACTTC
. | TRBJ1-2 | TRBV27 | . | CASSLSGQSSGGYTF | TGTGCCAGCAGTTTATCGGGACAATCCTCTGGTGGCTACACCTTC
TRBD2 | TRBJ2-1 | TRBV3-1/TRBV3-2 | . | CASSPWTSGYNEQFF | TGTGCCAGCAGCCCCTGGACTAGCGGCTACAATGAGCAGTTCTTC
. | TRBJ1-2 | TRBV27 | . | CASSLYRNYGYTF | TGTGCCAGCAGTTTATACAGGAATTATGGCTACACCTTC
TRBD1 | TRBJ1-2 | TRBV29-1 | . | CSASMDDRAFGYTF | TGCAGCGCCTCCATGGACGACAGGGCCTTTGGCTACACCTTC
. | TRBJ2-7 | TRBV2 | . | CASRAKETGRSYEQYF | TGTGCCAGCAGGGCAAAGGAGACAGGGAGGTCCTACGAGCAGTACTTC
. | TRBJ2-2 | TRBV7-6 | . | CASSLIRTGELFF | TGTGCCAGCAGCTTAATCAGGACCGGGGAGCTGTTTTTT
. | TRBJ1-2 | TRBV5-5 | . | CASSLGAGRNYGYTF | TGTGCCAGCAGTCTGGGCGCGGGGAGGAACTATGGCTACACCTTC
TRBD1 | TRBJ1-6 | TRBV2 | few | CASSVLQGANSPLHF | TGTGCCAGCAGTGTGCTTCAGGGGGCGAATTCACCCCTCCACTTT
TRBD1 | TRBJ1-1 | TRBV28 | . | CASRDRGRNTEAFF | TGTGCCAGCAGGGACAGGGGGCGGAACACTGAAGCTTTCTTT
TRBD2 | TRBJ2-5 | TRBV5-1 | . | CASSLTSGVGETQYF | TGCGCCAGCAGCTTGACTAGCGGCGTGGGGGAGACCCAGTACTTC
TRBD2 | TRBJ2-5 | TRBV6-5 | . | CASSLAGDPQETQYF | TGTGCCAGCAGTTTAGCGGGGGATCCCCAAGAGACCCAGTACTTC
TRBD2 | TRBJ2-1 | TRBV2 | . | CASRITSGLAGVNEQFF | TGTGCCAGCAGGATAACATCGGGACTAGCGGGAGTTAATGAGCAGTTCTTC
. | TRBJ2-1 | TRBV6-6 | . | CASTTPPGNEQFF | TGTGCCAGCACTACACCACCCGGGAATGAGCAGTTCTTC
. | TRBJ1-2 | TRBV2 | . | CASSSGERYGYTF | TGTGCCAGCAGTTCAGGGGAGAGGTATGGCTACACCTTC
. | TRBJ2-5 | TRBV3-1/TRBV3-2 | once | CASSQLYRKETQYF | TGTGCCAGCAGCCAACTTTACAGGAAAGAGACCCAGTACTTC
. | TRBJ1-1 | TRBV19 | . | CASRANKGSNTEAFF | TGTGCCAGTAGAGCGAACAAAGGATCGAACACTGAAGCTTTCTTT
TRBD1 | TRBJ1-2 | TRBV28 | once | CASSVAGQGDYGYTF | TGTGCCAGCAGTGTCGCGGGACAGGGGGACTATGGCTACACCTTC
. | TRBJ1-1 | TRBV29-1 | . | CSVVRDIGSVIEAFF | TGCAGCGTTGTTCGGGACATCGGATCAGTGATTGAAGCTTTCTTT
TRBD1 | TRBJ2-7 | TRBV3-1/TRBV3-2 | . | CASSRTGSYEQYF | TGTGCCAGCAGCCGGACAGGGTCCTACGAGCAGTACTTC
. | TRBJ1-2 | TRBV2 | . | CASSRGANGYTF | TGTGCCAGCAGTCGGGGGGCAAATGGCTACACCTTC
. | TRBJ1-2 | TRBV7-9 | . | CASSLEGGLGGYTF | TGTGCCAGCAGCTTAGAAGGAGGGCTGGGCGGCTACACCTTC
TRBD1 | TRBJ1-2 | TRBV18 | . | CASSQSTGGHLGYTF | TGTGCCAGCTCACAGTCGACAGGGGGCCACTTGGGCTACACCTTC
. | TRBJ1-2 | TRBV3-1/TRBV3-2 | . | CASSRGQTNYGYTF | TGTGCCAGCAGCAGAGGACAGACTAACTATGGCTACACCTTC
. | TRBJ2-7 | TRBV9 | . | CASSVGGRPTYEQYF | TGTGCCAGCAGCGTAGGCGGCAGACCTACCTACGAGCAGTACTTC
TRBD2 | TRBJ2-5 | TRBV6-5 | . | CASSSLAGQQETQYF | TGTGCCAGCAGTTCCCTAGCGGGACAACAAGAGACCCAGTACTTC
TRBD2 | TRBJ2-3 | TRBV30 | . | CAWSQRGSRDTQYF | TGTGCCTGGAGCCAGCGGGGCTCGCGGGATACGCAGTATTTT
TRBD1 | TRBJ2-1 | TRBV6-5 | . | CAIRPDRDSYNEQFF | TGTGCCATCCGTCCCGACAGGGACTCCTACAATGAGCAGTTCTTC
. | TRBJ2-2 | TRBV5-1 | . | CASSLDLGPGELFF | TGCGCCAGCAGCTTGGACCTAGGTCCCGGGGAGCTGTTTTTT
TRBD2 | TRBJ2-1 | TRBV6-6 | . | CASSPLAGGLASYNEQFF | TGTGCCAGCAGTCCTCTAGCGGGGGGCCTCGCTTCCTACAATGAGCAGTTCTTC
TRBD1 | TRBJ2-7 | TRBV7-9 | . | CASSFFVTGWNEQYF | TGTGCCAGCAGCTTTTTTGTGACAGGGTGGAACGAGCAGTACTTC
. | TRBJ2-4 | TRBV2 | once | CASRFDGVLAKNIQYF | TGTGCCAGCAGATTCGACGGAGTCTTAGCCAAAAACATTCAGTACTTC
. | TRBJ2-7 | TRBV3-1/TRBV3-2 | once | CASSPTGSYEQYF | TGTGCCAGCAGCCCCACCGGCTCCTACGAGCAGTACTTC
. | TRBJ1-3 | TRBV4-2 | . | CASSQQVHLPGRGFSAYF | TGTGCCAGCAGCCAGCAAGTCCACCTACCGGGACGGGGGTTTTCTGCGTATTTT
. | TRBJ1-2 | TRBV7-9 | . | CASSFPQGTNYGYTF | TGTGCCAGCAGCTTTCCGCAGGGCACTAACTATGGCTACACCTTC
TRBD2 | TRBJ2-1 | TRBV3-1/TRBV3-2 | . | CASRPSGRAWNEQFF | TGTGCCAGCAGACCCAGCGGGAGGGCCTGGAATGAGCAGTTCTTC
. | TRBJ2-2 | TRBV6-5 | . | CASSWGRGGSGELFF | TGTGCCAGCAGTTGGGGCAGGGGCGGTTCCGGGGAGCTGTTTTTT
. | TRBJ1-2 | TRBV27 | . | CASGEGGRYGYTF | TGTGCCAGCGGGGAGGGGGGCCGTTATGGCTACACCTTC
. | TRBJ2-7 | TRBV6-6 | . | CASSYEGTPSYEQYF | TGTGCCAGCAGCTACGAGGGGACACCTAGCTACGAGCAGTACTTC
TRBD1 | TRBJ1-1 | TRBV29-1 | . | CSAGQGGINTEAFF | TGCAGCGCCGGACAGGGAGGTATAAACACTGAAGCTTTCTTT
. | TRBJ2-1 | TRBV3-1/TRBV3-2 | . | CASSQDGGSNEQFF | TGTGCCAGCAGCCAAGATGGGGGGTCAAATGAGCAGTTCTTC
TRBD1 | TRBJ1-2 | TRBV6-1 | . | CASSEADGQGVGGYTF | TGTGCCAGCAGTGAAGCCGACGGACAGGGTGTAGGGGGCTACACCTTC
TRBD1 | TRBJ2-3 | TRBV5-4 | . | CASSFDRGRNTQYF | TGTGCCAGCAGCTTTGACAGGGGGCGAAATACGCAGTATTTT
. | TRBJ1-1 | TRBV27 | once | CASSFHNTADTEAFF | TGTGCCAGCAGTTTCCATAACACCGCGGACACTGAAGCTTTCTTT
. | TRBJ1-2 | TRBV19 | . | CASHTGGGYGYTF | TGTGCCAGTCATACAGGCGGGGGGTATGGCTACACCTTC
. | TRBJ2-1 | TRBV10-3 | . | CAIAEFKQGGNEQFF | TGTGCCATCGCAGAGTTCAAGCAGGGAGGTAATGAGCAGTTCTTC